This TCR beta chain was recovered during a study of cytomegalovirus exposure and HLA in healthy donors. The study ran its PCR with 60 Vbeta and 13 Jbeta primers. Clones were read by immunoSEQ multiplex PCR, and TCRdb kept only the in-frame ones, dropping some. The data show more than 80,000 clones, about 72% seen once. Germline CDR1 reads MNHEY; CDR2 reads SVGAGI. J was trimmed by 2 bases and V by 6 bases; bases with no gene match: 5. This CDR3 spans 15 amino acids. This chain joins TRBV6-5 and TRBJ2-7; TRBD2 matches 12 bases. The specimen was PBMCs. The TCR originated in a woman aged 60-70 years in good health and CMV-seropositive. CDR3 loop: CASRLGLAGTYEQYF. The CDR3 nucleotides are TGTGCCAGCAGACTGGGACTAGCGGGTACCTACGAGCAGTACTTC.